This TCR beta chain was recovered during a study of CD8 T cells in Susac syndrome (dated by TCRdb to between 2019 and 2020). Turning to the overall study: Among the Susac syndrome patients who were sequenced, clinically active disease was present in more than 5 and clinical remission was observed in about eight. The clonality of the CD8+ T cell repertoire was compared across about a dozen healthy donors, about 14 Susac syndrome patients and under 18 multiple sclerosis patients. At the time of blood withdrawal, Susac syndrome patients were either therapy-naive, taking corticosteroids (with some also receiving IVIg), or on IVIg alone. The study used repertoire sequencing to test whether antigen drove CD8+ T cell activation and differentiation in Susac syndrome.

RNA was extracted using the RNeasy kit, and roughly 0.45 to 1 microgram was reverse transcribed with random hexamers. The immunoSEQ multiplex PCR assay, covering 54 Vbeta and 13 Jbeta segments, was used to amplify TCR beta CDR3 regions. Bias from PCR amplification was corrected by using a synthetic template baseline for primer optimization and for computational correction. Per the authors' processing: Only productive sequences were kept, with reads annotated to V, D and J genes according to IMGT and analyzed in immunoSEQ Analyzer. To calculate clonality, Shannon entropy was normalized by log2 of the number of productive unique sequences and then subtracted from one. Public and private clones were assessed among the 100 most prevalent clones of each patient and control. Susac-specific clones were defined as absent from healthy and MS cohorts, over a thousand published viral clones and other ImmuneACCESS disease sequences. TCRdb reran the public reads through fastp at Q25 and MiXCR, keeping productive beta chains. Each record represents a unique CDR3 protein, reported with the most common genes and DNA among its rows. The V and J calls follow TCRdb's processing rather than the paper's. This sample is represented by about 150,000 distinct CDR3 sequences; around 93% of them were singletons. The ten largest clones take up approximately 0.18% of the sample.

Peripheral blood CD8+ and CD4+ T cells from healthy donors, Susac syndrome patients and multiple sclerosis patients were profiled using high-throughput TCR beta sequencing. The Susac syndrome patients fulfilled recently defined diagnostic criteria for either definite or probable disease. Bulk CD8+ and CD4+ T cells were purified by magnetic negative isolation, while CD8+ TEMRA cells were enriched using FACS. Blood was collected in EDTA tubes and processed within 24 hours, with PBMCs isolated through density gradient centrifugation. PBMCs intended for TCR sequencing were cryopreserved in liquid nitrogen and thawed later in a water bath at 37 degrees C. The sorted or isolated CD4+, CD8+ and CD8+ TEMRA cells had a purity of 90% or higher. Overall study outcomes, separate from this receptor: The study acknowledged that relatively few individuals were included in the TCR sequencing and HLA analysis. Susac syndrome CD8+ repertoires showed clonal expansion, highest in CD8+ TEMRA cells and greater in clinically active than remitting patients. Roughly 15 and five Susac-specific public clones were found in the total CD8+ and CD8+ TEMRA repertoires, respectively.

As to this clonotype: What antigen it recognizes has not been identified. Base qualities are not at hand, and no much larger clone is one base apart.

V loses 4 bases of germline sequence and J loses 5 bases, and the interval between the two ends is 12 bases. The CDR3 contains 13 residues, cysteine and phenylalanine counted. Kept here is only the CDR3 DNA, which spans 39 bases and is read in frame from base 1. Via the germline V gene, CDR1 is SQVTM and CDR2 ANQGSEA. The source of this sequence is a human donor with Susac syndrome. The chain was built from TRBV29-1 and TRBJ2-1; the D gene lacks a confident call. Material for sequencing was CD8+ T cells from PBMCs. The sequence in DNA is TGCAGCGTTGGCCAGCCGTTCGACAATGAGCAGTTCTTC. Its product reads: CSVGQPFDNEQFF.